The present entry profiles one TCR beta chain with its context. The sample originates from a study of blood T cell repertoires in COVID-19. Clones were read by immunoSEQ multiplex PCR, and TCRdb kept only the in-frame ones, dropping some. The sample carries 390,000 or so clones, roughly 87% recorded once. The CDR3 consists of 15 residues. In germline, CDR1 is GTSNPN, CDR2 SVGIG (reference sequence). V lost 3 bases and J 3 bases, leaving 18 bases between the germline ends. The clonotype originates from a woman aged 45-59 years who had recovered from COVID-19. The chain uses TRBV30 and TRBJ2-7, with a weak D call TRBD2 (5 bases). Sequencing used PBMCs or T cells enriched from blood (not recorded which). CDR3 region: CAWRGWSKGGYEQYF. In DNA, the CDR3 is TGTGCCTGGAGGGGGTGGTCAAAAGGAGGCTACGAGCAGTACTTC.